Following are 21 T cell receptor beta chains from one sample sequenced in a study of identical twins. MiXCR, run by TCRdb on the 5' RACE reads, gives a single entry per CDR3 protein. The sample lists about 720,000 distinct CDR3 sequences, roughly 20% occurring once. Another study also made use of these data, one on T cells expressing NK-cell markers.

Material: PBMCs. These TCRs come from a woman in her late teens or twenties in good health.

The rearrangement links TRBV11-2 to TRBJ2-1, with 7 bases fitting TRBD2. Germline lookup yields CDR1 SGHAT and CDR2 FQNNGV. The CDR3 is 13 amino acids. Germline trimming cut 1 base from V and 9 bases from J; bases unmatched to any gene: 3. The CDR3 loop is CASSLGTSFEQFF. CDR3 nucleotide sequence: TGTGCCAGCAGCTTAGGGACTAGTTTTGAGCAGTTCTTC.

A few counts support this clonotype. The rearrangement links TRBV3-1 to TRBJ2-7, with D unclear. Germline CDR1 reads LGHDT; CDR2 reads YNNKEL (reference sequence). The CDR3 extends over 14 amino acids. V lost 0 bases and J lost 3, with 9 bases in between. CDR3 residues: CASSQESMVYEQYF. The CDR3 bases are TGTGCCAGCAGCCAAGAAAGCATGGTCTACGAGCAGTACTTC.

The CDR3 is CASSTLYRGTQYF. DNA for the CDR3: TGTGCCAGCAGCACCCTGTACAGGGGAACCCAGTACTTC. The chain has TRBV6-1 and TRBJ2-5; TRBD1 aligns across 7 bases. CDR3 length: 13 residues. Looked up from germline, CDR1 is MNHNS and CDR2 is SASEGT. V dropped 6 bases and J dropped 8; count of bases not matched to a gene: 9.

The V call is TRBV6-5, the J call TRBJ1-1; D unclear. V dropped 0 bases and J dropped 6 bases, with 11 bases sitting between them. This CDR3 is 14 amino acids long. Germline values: CDR1 MNHEY, CDR2 SVGAGI. The chain's CDR3 is CASSYSPGKAEAFF. DNA for the CDR3: TGTGCCAGCAGTTACTCGCCGGGTAAGGCTGAAGCTTTCTTT.

This clonotype has a handful of counts. The J gene is TRBJ2-7, the V gene TRBV11-2, with D perhaps matching TRBD2 (6 bases). Trimming pared 5 bases from V and 0 bases from J, leaving 20 bases between. Germline CDR1 is SGHAT and CDR2 is FQNNGV. This CDR3 region has 17 residues. The CDR3 DNA reads TGTGCCAGCAGCCCCCTAGCGCGATCTGGTTCCTCCTACGAGCAGTACTTC. It yields the protein CASSPLARSGSSYEQYF.

This clonotype occurred a few times. The rearrangement joins TRBV7-8 to TRBJ1-2; maybe TRBD1 (5 bases). Germline V gene data show CDR1 as SGHVS and CDR2 as FQNEAQ. CDR3 size: 14 residues. V lost 3 bases and J lost 7, with 15 bases in between. The CDR3 DNA follows: TGTGCCAGCAGCTTCGAACCCTCTGGGGGTGGCTACACCTTC. Amino acids: CASSFEPSGGGYTF.

This chain joins TRBV12-3 or TRBV12-4 and TRBJ1-6; tentatively, D is TRBD1 (5 bases). The CDR3 has 14 amino acids. The ends were cut back, 2 bases at V and 7 bases at J, with 9 bases in the middle. The CDR3 DNA is TGTGCCAGCAGTTTAAACAGGAGGAATTCACCCCTCCACTTT. Its translation is CASSLNRRNSPLHF.

This clonotype has more than one count but fewer than ten. The gene calls are TRBV2 and TRBJ2-1; unclear D gene. The CDR3 spans 12 residues. The germline V and J ends were trimmed by 5 bases and 8 bases, with 10 bases remaining between them. CDR1 and CDR2 (germline): SNHLY, FYNNEI. CDR3 region: CASSSDGDEQFF. CDR3 nucleotides: TGTGCCAGCAGTTCAGACGGCGATGAGCAGTTCTTC.

V is TRBV6-1 and J is TRBJ1-1; TRBD1 might be the D (5 bases). The CDR3 runs to 14 residues. CDR1 and CDR2 (germline): MNHNS, SASEGT. V was trimmed by 4 bases and J by 4 bases, leaving 13 bases between them. The CDR3 DNA is TGTGCCAGCAGTGTCATTCTAAGGGGCACTGAAGCTTTCTTT. Residues: CASSVILRGTEAFF.

The table lists this clonotype with a few counts. The gene calls are TRBV7-8 and TRBJ2-7; D is tentatively TRBD1 or TRBD2 (5 bases each). CDR3 size: 14 residues. V shed 4 bases and J shed 3 bases, with 13 bases lying between them. The germline gives CDR1 SGHVS, CDR2 FQNEAQ. The CDR3 DNA reads as TGTGCCAGCAGCTCATTCTCAGGGAGCTACGAGCAGTACTTC. Residues: CASSSFSGSYEQYF.

This clonotype was recorded a few times. The chain uses TRBV20-1 and TRBJ2-1, with a possible D match to TRBD1 (6 bases). This CDR3 is 14 amino acids long. The V and J ends lost 0 bases and 14 bases respectively, with 20 bases between them. Germline CDR1 DFQATT, CDR2 SNEGSKA (reference sequence). The CDR3 DNA follows: TGCAGTGCTAGAGATTCCAACAGGGTCAGTTTGGAGTTCTTC. Protein: CSARDSNRVSLEFF.

The chain employs TRBV2 and TRBJ1-1; D not resolved. This CDR3 contains 10 residues. Trimming removed 2 bases from V and 11 bases from J, with 6 bases in between. Per the germline V gene, CDR1 is SNHLY and CDR2 is FYNNEI. This CDR3 reads CASSELIAFF. The CDR3 DNA reads TGTGCCAGCAGTGAACTTATCGCTTTCTTT.

This clonotype was recorded a few times. V is TRBV6-1 and J is TRBJ1-2; D is unclear. Trimming took 11 bases from V and 4 from J, leaving 20 bases between them. The CDR3 covers 14 residues. CDR1 and CDR2 (germline): MNHNS, SASEGT. In DNA, the CDR3 is TGTGCCTCCCTGCAGCCCCGTATCCTCTATGGCTACACCTTC. This gives the protein CASLQPRILYGYTF.

The J gene is TRBJ2-1, the V gene TRBV12-3 or TRBV12-4; TRBD2 matches 14 bases. The CDR3 is 18 residues long. The junction had 11 bases not matched to a gene; V was cut back by 3 bases and J by 7 bases. The CDR3 spells CASSFPAGTSGSGNEQFF. CDR3 in DNA: TGTGCCAGCAGTTTCCCAGCTGGGACTAGCGGGAGCGGAAATGAGCAGTTCTTC.

The V call is TRBV29-1, the J call TRBJ2-3, with TRBD2 as a possible D gene (6 bases). The CDR3 extends over 11 amino acids. CDR1 is SQVTM and CDR2 is ANQGSEA in the germline V gene. V shed 5 bases and J shed 6 bases, with 9 bases lying between them. The CDR3 sequence: CSVRREDTQYF. The CDR3 nucleotides read TGCAGCGTTAGGAGGGAGGATACGCAGTATTTT.

Only a few counts were recorded for this clonotype. The J gene is TRBJ2-1, the V gene TRBV4-1; D uncertain. The CDR3 is 14 amino acids. The germline V gene has CDR1 MGHRA and CDR2 YSYEKL. The V end was cut by 1 base, the J end by 8 bases, with 12 bases between. Here the CDR3 DNA reads TGCGCCAGCAGCCAAGTCCTCCTACTCGATGAGCAGTTCTTC. This codes for CASSQVLLLDEQFF.

This clonotype was found a few times. This sequence joins TRBV6-1 and TRBJ2-3; TRBD1 might be the D (6 bases). In germline, CDR1 is MNHNS, CDR2 SASEGT. The CDR3 contains 14 residues. V was cut by 8 bases and J by 1 base, with 13 bases left in between. CDR3 bases: TGTGCCAGCCGGGACACTTGGGGCACAGATACGCAGTATTTT. Amino acid sequence: CASRDTWGTDTQYF.

CDR3 amino acids: CSVEGAGGLGQYF. The CDR3, as DNA: TGCAGCGTTGAAGGTGCGGGAGGTTTAGGGCAGTACTTC. This chain uses TRBV29-1 with TRBJ2-5, with 8 bases matching TRBD2. The germline CDR1 and CDR2 sequences are SQVTM and ANQGSEA. Losses at the gene ends were 1 base for V and 11 bases for J; bases not matched to a gene: 9. The CDR3 covers 13 residues.

The chain joins TRBV14 to TRBJ2-1; TRBD2 is a possible D gene (5 bases). Per germline, CDR1 SGHDN and CDR2 FVKESK. Deletions cut 3 bases from V and 1 base from J, with 13 bases between. This CDR3 spans 16 amino acids. CDR3 sequence (DNA): TGTGCCAGCAGCCACAGCGGAGAGTCTTCCTACAATGAGCAGTTCTTC. This translates into CASSHSGESSYNEQFF.

In regard to this clonotype: At one end the junction does not follow the germline gene, possibly because of a read error. The chain combines TRBV9 with TRBJ1-2; maybe TRBD1 (5 bases). There are 11 residues in the CDR3. The germline gives CDR1 SGDLS, CDR2 YYNGEE. CDR3 nucleotide sequence: TGTGCCAGCAGCGTAGGGGACCTCATCGCCTTC. Its translation: CASSVGDLIAF.

A few counts support this clonotype. The chain recombines TRBV3-1 with TRBJ2-7; unclear D gene. The CDR3 is made up of 16 amino acids. Trimming took off 0 bases at V and 0 bases at J, with 12 bases between the two ends. Germline loops: CDR1 LGHDT, CDR2 YNNKEL (reference sequence). This CDR3 reads CASSQDLAPASYEQYF. The CDR3 DNA reads as TGTGCCAGCAGCCAAGATTTGGCGCCGGCCTCCTACGAGCAGTACTTC.